The rows below give T cell receptor beta chains drawn from one sample of a study of shared clonotypes between healthy human individuals. The table came from immunoSEQ multiplex PCR; TCRdb's copy has only in-frame clones and leaves some out. Of about 990,000 clones in the sample, approximately 80% were seen once. The specimen sequenced was memory CD4+ T cells from PBMCs. These receptors came from a man between 18 and 35 years old in good health. Some clones in this sample may be carry-over from other donors' samples. The CDR3 runs from the conserved cysteine through the conserved F or W. Fields, in order: clone size, D gene, J gene, V gene, CDR3 DNA, CDR3 protein. A D gene is named only where the DNA matches it firmly. The size of a clone is reported for some rows only, either as once, few or many, or as a class for expanded clones.

abundance: NA
d_gene: NA
j_gene: TRBJ1-2
v_gene: TRBV28
CDR3nt: TGTGCCAGCAGTTTTAGTCAATCATTTAACTATGGCTACACCTTC
CDR3aa: CASSFSQSFNYGYTF

abundance: NA
d_gene: TRBD1
j_gene: TRBJ2-7
v_gene: TRBV14
CDR3nt: TGTGCCAGCAGCCGACAGGGACAGGGGGTTCCCTACGAGCAGTACTTC
CDR3aa: CASSRQGQGVPYEQYF

abundance: NA
d_gene: TRBD2
j_gene: TRBJ2-5
v_gene: TRBV25-1
CDR3nt: TGTGCCAGCAGTGAACCCTATAGCGGGAGGGGAGAGACCCAGTACTTC
CDR3aa: CASSEPYSGRGETQYF

abundance: NA
d_gene: TRBD1
j_gene: TRBJ1-2
v_gene: TRBV7-8
CDR3nt: TGTGCCAGCAGCCCCGACAGGGAAGGTGGCTACACCTTC
CDR3aa: CASSPDREGGYTF

abundance: NA
d_gene: NA
j_gene: TRBJ2-5
v_gene: TRBV5-1
CDR3nt: TGCGCCAGCAGCCTATCGGGGTGGGAAGAGACCCAGTACTTC
CDR3aa: CASSLSGWEETQYF

abundance: NA
d_gene: NA
j_gene: TRBJ1-6
v_gene: TRBV30
CDR3nt: TGTGCCTGGAGGGCGGGGCGTAACTTT
CDR3aa: CAWRAGRNF

abundance: NA
d_gene: NA
j_gene: TRBJ2-7
v_gene: TRBV2
CDR3nt: TGTGCCAGCATTTGGGTCGAGTTCGGCGAGCAGTACTTC
CDR3aa: CASIWVEFGEQYF

abundance: NA
d_gene: NA
j_gene: TRBJ1-1
v_gene: TRBV5-1
CDR3nt: TGCGCCAGCAGCTCCGTATACGGAACCAGGGCTTTCTTT
CDR3aa: CASSSVYGTRAFF

abundance: NA
d_gene: NA
j_gene: TRBJ2-5
v_gene: TRBV18
CDR3nt: TGTGCCAGCTCACTGACCCGGACCAAAGAGACCCAGTACTTC
CDR3aa: CASSLTRTKETQYF

abundance: NA
d_gene: TRBD2
j_gene: TRBJ2-7
v_gene: TRBV14
CDR3nt: TGTGCCAGCAGCCAGGGACTAGCGGGAGATAACTACGAGCAGTACTTC
CDR3aa: CASSQGLAGDNYEQYF

abundance: NA
d_gene: NA
j_gene: TRBJ2-7
v_gene: TRBV7-8
CDR3nt: TGTGCCAGCAGCGCGATAAGGGGGTACCGCTACGAGCAGTACTTC
CDR3aa: CASSAIRGYRYEQYF

abundance: NA
d_gene: TRBD2
j_gene: TRBJ2-7
v_gene: TRBV19
CDR3nt: TGTGCCAGTAGCCCCAATAGCGGGAGTGGAAACGAGCAGTACTTC
CDR3aa: CASSPNSGSGNEQYF

abundance: NA
d_gene: NA
j_gene: TRBJ2-2
v_gene: TRBV5-6
CDR3nt: TGTGCCAGCAGCTCGGGATGGGTGATTTCGAACACCGGGGAGCTGTTTTTT
CDR3aa: CASSSGWVISNTGELFF

abundance: NA
d_gene: NA
j_gene: TRBJ2-3
v_gene: TRBV6-1
CDR3nt: TGTGCCAGCAGTGACACAGGGGGGGCTAGCACAGATACGCAGTATTTT
CDR3aa: CASSDTGGASTDTQYF

abundance: NA
d_gene: TRBD2
j_gene: TRBJ2-6
v_gene: TRBV6-1
CDR3nt: TGTGCCAGCTGCGGGACTAGTTTAGCCGTCCTGACTTTC
CDR3aa: CASCGTSLAVLTF

abundance: NA
d_gene: NA
j_gene: TRBJ2-7
v_gene: TRBV7-3
CDR3nt: TGTGCCAGCAGCCGAGGAAGAATAGAACCCTACGAGCAGTACTTC
CDR3aa: CASSRGRIEPYEQYF

abundance: NA
d_gene: NA
j_gene: TRBJ2-3
v_gene: TRBV2
CDR3nt: TGTGCCAGCAGTGATCGGGGCACAGATACGCAGTATTTT
CDR3aa: CASSDRGTDTQYF

abundance: NA
d_gene: NA
j_gene: TRBJ1-1
v_gene: TRBV5-5
CDR3nt: TGTGCCAGCAGCCGTTGGGGGACTGAAGCTTTCTTT
CDR3aa: CASSRWGTEAFF

abundance: NA
d_gene: NA
j_gene: TRBJ1-1
v_gene: TRBV7-8
CDR3nt: TGTGCCAGCAGCTTAGTGCACGGCAACACTGAAGCTTTCTTT
CDR3aa: CASSLVHGNTEAFF

abundance: NA
d_gene: NA
j_gene: TRBJ2-3
v_gene: TRBV18
CDR3nt: TGTGCCAGCTCACCACGACAACCGGATACGCAGTATTTT
CDR3aa: CASSPRQPDTQYF

abundance: few
d_gene: NA
j_gene: TRBJ2-5
v_gene: TRBV5-1
CDR3nt: TGCGCCAGCAGTCTGACTAGTTTGGAGGAGACCCAGTACTTC
CDR3aa: CASSLTSLEETQYF

abundance: NA
d_gene: TRBD1
j_gene: TRBJ1-2
v_gene: TRBV5-6
CDR3nt: TGTGCCAGCAGCCAACAGGGGATCGCCTACACCTTC
CDR3aa: CASSQQGIAYTF

abundance: NA
d_gene: TRBD1
j_gene: TRBJ1-2
v_gene: TRBV5-4
CDR3nt: TGTGCCAGCAGCTTGCAGGGGGCAAGCTATGGCTACACCTTC
CDR3aa: CASSLQGASYGYTF

abundance: NA
d_gene: TRBD2
j_gene: TRBJ2-1
v_gene: TRBV25-1
CDR3nt: TGTGCCAGCAGTGAAGCCGGGACTAGCGGCTACAATGAGCAGTTCTTC
CDR3aa: CASSEAGTSGYNEQFF

abundance: NA
d_gene: NA
j_gene: TRBJ1-2
v_gene: TRBV15
CDR3nt: TGTGCCACCAGCGTAACCCCGGAACGGGGGGACTATGGCTACACCTTC
CDR3aa: CATSVTPERGDYGYTF

abundance: NA
d_gene: NA
j_gene: TRBJ2-2
v_gene: TRBV19
CDR3nt: TGTGCCAGCGCACAGGGGCGGGGCACCGGGGAGCTGTTTTTT
CDR3aa: CASAQGRGTGELFF

abundance: NA
d_gene: TRBD1
j_gene: TRBJ2-2
v_gene: TRBV19
CDR3nt: TGTGCCAGTAGCCAGGACAGGGGGGACACCGGGGAGCTGTTTTTT
CDR3aa: CASSQDRGDTGELFF

abundance: few
d_gene: TRBD1
j_gene: TRBJ2-1
v_gene: TRBV6-4
CDR3nt: TGTGCCAGCAGTGACCCGCACAGGGGGCTTTTTGAGCAGTTCTTC
CDR3aa: CASSDPHRGLFEQFF

abundance: once
d_gene: NA
j_gene: TRBJ1-2
v_gene: TRBV10-1
CDR3nt: TGCGCCAGCAGTCCGGCAGGCAGCTATGGCTACACCTTC
CDR3aa: CASSPAGSYGYTF

abundance: NA
d_gene: TRBD2
j_gene: TRBJ2-1
v_gene: TRBV6-5
CDR3nt: TGTGCCAGCAGCCGGGGTCTAGCGGGAAACAATGAGCAGTTCTTC
CDR3aa: CASSRGLAGNNEQFF

abundance: once
d_gene: NA
j_gene: TRBJ1-3
v_gene: TRBV6-5
CDR3nt: TGTGCCAGCAGTTACTCGGCAGGGACGTCCGGAAACACCATATATTTT
CDR3aa: CASSYSAGTSGNTIYF

abundance: NA
d_gene: NA
j_gene: TRBJ1-5
v_gene: TRBV9
CDR3nt: TGTGCCAGCAGCGTAGACACGGAGCAGCCCCAGCATTTT
CDR3aa: CASSVDTEQPQHF

abundance: NA
d_gene: TRBD1
j_gene: TRBJ1-2
v_gene: TRBV10-3
CDR3nt: TGTGCCATCAGTGAGTCAGTCCCGGGACAGGGAAGGGCGGTGGGCTATGGCTACACCTTC
CDR3aa: CAISESVPGQGRAVGYGYTF

abundance: NA
d_gene: NA
j_gene: TRBJ2-5
v_gene: TRBV7-2
CDR3nt: TGTGCCAGCAGCTTAGTTCAGGTCAGCCAAGAGACCCAGTACTTC
CDR3aa: CASSLVQVSQETQYF

abundance: once
d_gene: TRBD2
j_gene: TRBJ2-1
v_gene: TRBV29-1
CDR3nt: TGCAGCGTTGAGCATTTTGCTAGCGGCAATGAGCAGTTCTTC
CDR3aa: CSVEHFASGNEQFF

abundance: NA
d_gene: NA
j_gene: TRBJ2-1
v_gene: TRBV6-5
CDR3nt: TGTGCCAGCCGTCCCAGGGGGGAGTCCTACAATGAGCAGTTCTTC
CDR3aa: CASRPRGESYNEQFF

abundance: once
d_gene: NA
j_gene: TRBJ2-3
v_gene: TRBV6-1
CDR3nt: TGTGCCAGCAGGTCCGGAGATACGCAGTATTTT
CDR3aa: CASRSGDTQYF

abundance: NA
d_gene: NA
j_gene: TRBJ2-2
v_gene: TRBV5-4
CDR3nt: TGTGCCAGCAGCTTGAGGACGAACACCGGGGAGCTGTTTTTT
CDR3aa: CASSLRTNTGELFF

abundance: NA
d_gene: NA
j_gene: TRBJ1-4
v_gene: TRBV2
CDR3nt: TGTGCCAGCAGTCTCATGGGGGTGAGGGAAAAACTGTTTTTT
CDR3aa: CASSLMGVREKLFF

abundance: NA
d_gene: TRBD1
j_gene: TRBJ1-2
v_gene: TRBV2
CDR3nt: TGTGCCAGCAGTGTCCCGGGACAGGGGGCCGCCGGCTACACCTTC
CDR3aa: CASSVPGQGAAGYTF

abundance: NA
d_gene: NA
j_gene: TRBJ2-1
v_gene: TRBV18
CDR3nt: TGTGCCAGCTCCCAAAGGGCGGGCCTCTCCGGCAATGAGCAGTTCTTC
CDR3aa: CASSQRAGLSGNEQFF

abundance: NA
d_gene: NA
j_gene: TRBJ1-1
v_gene: TRBV6-5
CDR3nt: TGTGCCAGCAGAAACGGGGACAAGAACACTGAAGCTTTCTTT
CDR3aa: CASRNGDKNTEAFF

abundance: NA
d_gene: TRBD2
j_gene: TRBJ2-1
v_gene: TRBV15
CDR3nt: TGTGCCACCAGCACCCTAGCGGGAGGCTCGTCCTACAATGAGCAGTTCTTC
CDR3aa: CATSTLAGGSSYNEQFF

abundance: NA
d_gene: NA
j_gene: TRBJ1-2
v_gene: TRBV28
CDR3nt: TGTGCCAGCAGAGCCCGACCTTATGGCTACACCTTC
CDR3aa: CASRARPYGYTF

abundance: once
d_gene: NA
j_gene: TRBJ2-1
v_gene: TRBV27
CDR3nt: TGTGCCAGCAGTTTATATAACCCGGCCTACAATGAGCAGTTCTTC
CDR3aa: CASSLYNPAYNEQFF

abundance: few
d_gene: TRBD2
j_gene: TRBJ2-5
v_gene: TRBV29-1
CDR3nt: TGCAGCGTTGAATTAGGACTAGCGGGAGAGACCCAGTACTTC
CDR3aa: CSVELGLAGETQYF

abundance: NA
d_gene: TRBD1
j_gene: TRBJ2-7
v_gene: TRBV18
CDR3nt: TGTGCCAGCTCAAACCCGCTTCGGGACAGGTCCTACGAGCAGTACTTC
CDR3aa: CASSNPLRDRSYEQYF

abundance: few
d_gene: NA
j_gene: TRBJ2-1
v_gene: TRBV6-6
CDR3nt: TGTGCCAGCAGCTACCGGGCGTCTGAGCAGTTCTTC
CDR3aa: CASSYRASEQFF

abundance: NA
d_gene: NA
j_gene: TRBJ2-1
v_gene: TRBV30
CDR3nt: TGTGCCCGTCGGGGGGCAGGGGTCTACAATGAGCAGTTCTTC
CDR3aa: CARRGAGVYNEQFF

abundance: NA
d_gene: TRBD2
j_gene: TRBJ2-5
v_gene: TRBV9
CDR3nt: TGTGCCAGCAGCGTTTTAGCGGGAGATGTAGAGACCCAGTACTTC
CDR3aa: CASSVLAGDVETQYF

abundance: NA
d_gene: TRBD1
j_gene: TRBJ2-2
v_gene: TRBV4-1
CDR3nt: TGCGCCAGCAGCCTCCGGACAGGGAGTAACACCGGGGAGCTGTTTTTT
CDR3aa: CASSLRTGSNTGELFF